Listed below are T cell receptor beta chains from one sample, sequenced in a study of blood T cells in healthy people across ages. Each CDR3 protein is one row after TCRdb ran MiXCR on the 5' RACE reads. Of 800,000 or so distinct CDR3 sequences in the sample, 20% to 25% were seen once. These data were also filed under a second study, of T cells of mothers and their children.

Specimen: blood. The receptor set was obtained from a boy younger than 18 in good health. Both conserved end residues are part of each CDR3. The order of the fields is CDR3 DNA, CDR3 protein, D gene, V gene, clone size, J gene. The D gene is left open where the match is weak. Clone size is not always given. Where it is, it says once, few, many or a class for expanded clones.

TGTGCCAGCAGCTTAACGGCGTCTACTGAAGCTTTCTTT	CASSLTASTEAFF	NA	TRBV7-9	once	TRBJ1-1
TGTGCCAGCAGCAAAATACCCTTAGGGGGAACAAACTATGGCTACACCTTC	CASSKIPLGGTNYGYTF	NA	TRBV21-1	NA	TRBJ1-2
TGCAGTGCTAGAGATCTTGGCGGGAGAGGACAAGAGACCCAGTACTTC	CSARDLGGRGQETQYF	TRBD2	TRBV20-1	NA	TRBJ2-5
TGTGCCAGCGGGCCGGGACATTGGACCACCGGGGAGCTGTTTTTT	CASGPGHWTTGELFF	NA	TRBV7-2	NA	TRBJ2-2
TGCAGCGCCGAAGGCGGGTATCTCTCTGGAAACACCATATATTTT	CSAEGGYLSGNTIYF	NA	TRBV29-1	few	TRBJ1-3
TGTGCCAGCAGTTACTCCCGGGACACCTACGAGCAGTACTTC	CASSYSRDTYEQYF	NA	TRBV6-6	NA	TRBJ2-7
TGTGCCAGCAGTTTATATGGGGCAAAAGGGGAGACCCAGTACTTC	CASSLYGAKGETQYF	NA	TRBV28	few	TRBJ2-5
TGTGCCAGCAGCGCCTCAGCGGGGGGATTATACAATGGGCAGTTCTTC	CASSASAGGLYNGQFF	TRBD2	TRBV9	NA	TRBJ2-1
TGTGCCAGCTCAACTGGACAGGGCACCGGGGAGCTGTTTTTT	CASSTGQGTGELFF	TRBD1	TRBV18	few	TRBJ2-2
TGTGCCAGCAGTCTTAACGGGAATTCACCCCTCCACTTT	CASSLNGNSPLHF	NA	TRBV12-3/TRBV12-4	NA	TRBJ1-6
NA	CASFGQGICSNYGYTF	NA	TRBV21-1	few	TRBJ1-2
TGTGCCAGCAGTTTACGTGAGGGACTAGCGGGTTATAACTCCTACAATGAGCAGTTCTTC	CASSLREGLAGYNSYNEQFF	TRBD2	TRBV28	NA	TRBJ2-1
TGTGCCAGCAGCCCGACAGGGTCCCTAGGGATGAGCAATCAGCCCCAGCATTTT	CASSPTGSLGMSNQPQHF	TRBD1	TRBV28	NA	TRBJ1-5
TGCGCCAGCAGCGGAGGATTGACCATAGACTACAATGAGCAGTTCTTC	CASSGGLTIDYNEQFF	NA	TRBV5-1	many	TRBJ2-1
TGTGCCAGCAGTTCCCAGACAGGGGGCCGTGGCTACACCTTC	CASSSQTGGRGYTF	TRBD1	TRBV12-3/TRBV12-4	many	TRBJ1-2
TGTGCCAGCAGCCGGACAGGGGCGGGGCAGCCCCAGCATTTT	CASSRTGAGQPQHF	TRBD1	TRBV7-2	NA	TRBJ1-5
TGTGCCAGCAGCAAGGACCTCGGGATCGAGCAGTACTTC	CASSKDLGIEQYF	NA	TRBV5-6	NA	TRBJ2-7
TGTGCCTGCTGGGACCCGGGGACTGAAGCTTTCTTT	CACWDPGTEAFF	NA	TRBV30	few	TRBJ1-1
TGTGCCAGCAGTGAGCCAGGGACAGGGCGGAAGACCCAGTACTTC	CASSEPGTGRKTQYF	TRBD1	TRBV25-1	NA	TRBJ2-5
TGCGCCAGCAGCTACGGACTAGCGGGAAGTGGCGGTTCGGATGAGCAGTTCTTC	CASSYGLAGSGGSDEQFF	TRBD2	TRBV5-1	few	TRBJ2-1
TGTGCCATCAGTGAAGTACAGGGAGTTTCCTACAATGAGCAGTTCTTC	CAISEVQGVSYNEQFF	NA	TRBV10-3	NA	TRBJ2-1
TGTGCCAGCAGCTTAGACGTCAGTCCCGCCCTAAAACCAGGAGAGACCCAGTACTTC	CASSLDVSPALKPGETQYF	NA	TRBV11-2	few	TRBJ2-5
TGTGCCAGCTCACCGGACGGCGGTCAGCCCCAGCATTTT	CASSPDGGQPQHF	NA	TRBV6-1	few	TRBJ1-5
TGTGCCACCGGGACTAGCGGGAACACAGATACGCAGTATTTT	CATGTSGNTDTQYF	TRBD2	TRBV10-3	NA	TRBJ2-3
TGTGCCAGCAGCTGGGAGGTCCAGGCCTATGAAGCTTTCTTT	CASSWEVQAYEAFF	NA	TRBV5-8	NA	TRBJ1-1
TGTGCCAGCAGCCCCACTAGCGGGGGACGGGAGCAGTACTTC	CASSPTSGGREQYF	TRBD2	TRBV7-2	many	TRBJ2-7
TGCGCCAGCAGCCAAGATGGACGATTAGGCACTGAAGCTTTCTTT	CASSQDGRLGTEAFF	NA	TRBV4-3	NA	TRBJ1-1
TGCGCCAGCAGTGAGAAGTACTCCTACGAGCAGTACTTC	CASSEKYSYEQYF	NA	TRBV10-2	NA	TRBJ2-7
TGTGCCAGCAGCCCCCGGGTGCCCGGGACGGGCAGCGGGAGGGCCCGCACAGATACGCAGTATTTT	CASSPRVPGTGSGRARTDTQYF	TRBD2	TRBV9	few	TRBJ2-3
TGTGCCAGCAGTGAAGATGTTGGGCGGCAGGGGTCCTACAATGAGCAGTTCTTC	CASSEDVGRQGSYNEQFF	NA	TRBV6-1	NA	TRBJ2-1
TGCAGCGTTGAAAAGGGACCAGGCTACGAGCAGTACTTC	CSVEKGPGYEQYF	NA	TRBV29-1	few	TRBJ2-7
TGCAGCGTTGTCCAGCGTCTGAACACTGAAGCTTTCTTT	CSVVQRLNTEAFF	NA	TRBV29-1	NA	TRBJ1-1
TGTGCCAGCAGCCAAGTGGTCCAACGGGCGGACCAAGAGACCCAGTACTTC	CASSQVVQRADQETQYF	NA	TRBV3-1	NA	TRBJ2-5
TGCAGCGTTGAACCGGCCGGCGTGACTAATGAAAAACTGTTTTTT	CSVEPAGVTNEKLFF	NA	TRBV29-1	NA	TRBJ1-4
TGTGCCAGCAGACCCGACAGCATGAACACTGAAGCTTTCTTT	CASRPDSMNTEAFF	NA	TRBV6-6	few	TRBJ1-1
TGTGCCAGCAGTTTTACAGGGGCGCTCCAAGAGACCCAGTACTTC	CASSFTGALQETQYF	TRBD1	TRBV28	few	TRBJ2-5
TGTGCCAGCAGCTTATGGGGCGCGGGGAACCAAGAGACCCAGTACTTC	CASSLWGAGNQETQYF	NA	TRBV7-9	few	TRBJ2-5
TGCGCCAGCAGCGTCGGGACTAGCGGACCCACAGATACGCAGTATTTT	CASSVGTSGPTDTQYF	TRBD2	TRBV5-1	few	TRBJ2-3